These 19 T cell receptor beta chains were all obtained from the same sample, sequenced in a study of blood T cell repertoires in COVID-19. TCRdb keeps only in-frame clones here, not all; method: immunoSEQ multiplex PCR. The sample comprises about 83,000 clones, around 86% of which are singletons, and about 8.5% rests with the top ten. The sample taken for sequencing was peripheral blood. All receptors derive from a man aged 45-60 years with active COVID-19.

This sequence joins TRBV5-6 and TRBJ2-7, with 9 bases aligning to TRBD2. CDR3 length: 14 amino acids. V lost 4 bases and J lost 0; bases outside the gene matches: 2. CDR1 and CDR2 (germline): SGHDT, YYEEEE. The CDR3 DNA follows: TGTGCCAGCAGCGCGGGGGGGAGCTCCTACGAGCAGTACTTC. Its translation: CASSAGGSSYEQYF.

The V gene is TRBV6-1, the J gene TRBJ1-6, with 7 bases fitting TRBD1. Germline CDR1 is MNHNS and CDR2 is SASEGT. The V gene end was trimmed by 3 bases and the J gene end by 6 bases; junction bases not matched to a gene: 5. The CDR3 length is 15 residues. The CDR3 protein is CASSETGWVNSPLHF. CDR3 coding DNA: TGTGCCAGCAGTGAGACAGGGTGGGTTAATTCACCCCTCCACTTT.

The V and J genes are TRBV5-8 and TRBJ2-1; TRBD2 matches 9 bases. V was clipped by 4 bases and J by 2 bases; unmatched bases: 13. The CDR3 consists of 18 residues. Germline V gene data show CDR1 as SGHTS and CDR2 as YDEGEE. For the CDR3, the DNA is TGTGCCAGCAGCCAGGGTGTTTGGCGGGGGGGCACCTACAATGAGCAGTTCTTC. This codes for CASSQGVWRGGTYNEQFF.

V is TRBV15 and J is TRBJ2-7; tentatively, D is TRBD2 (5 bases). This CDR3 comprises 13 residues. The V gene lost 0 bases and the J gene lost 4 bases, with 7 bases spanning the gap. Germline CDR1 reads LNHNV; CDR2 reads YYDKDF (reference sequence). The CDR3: CATSRDRRYEQYF. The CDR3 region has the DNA TGTGCCACCAGCAGAGATCGGAGGTACGAGCAGTACTTC.

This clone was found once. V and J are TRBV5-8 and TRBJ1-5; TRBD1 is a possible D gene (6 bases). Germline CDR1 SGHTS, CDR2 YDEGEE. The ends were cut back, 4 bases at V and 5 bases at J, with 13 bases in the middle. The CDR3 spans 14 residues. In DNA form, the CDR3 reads TGTGCCAGCAGCCGGACCCAGGGGTATCAGCCCCAGCATTTT. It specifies CASSRTQGYQPQHF.

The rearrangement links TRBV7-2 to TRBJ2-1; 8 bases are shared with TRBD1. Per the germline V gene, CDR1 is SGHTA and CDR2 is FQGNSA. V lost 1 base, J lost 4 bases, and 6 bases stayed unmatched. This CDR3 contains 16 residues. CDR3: CASSLDGTGPYNEQFF. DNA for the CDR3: TGTGCCAGCAGCTTAGATGGGACAGGACCGTACAATGAGCAGTTCTTC.

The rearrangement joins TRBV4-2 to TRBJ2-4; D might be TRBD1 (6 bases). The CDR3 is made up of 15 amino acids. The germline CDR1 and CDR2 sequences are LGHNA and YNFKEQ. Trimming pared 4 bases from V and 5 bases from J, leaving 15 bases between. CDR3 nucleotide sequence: TGTGCCAGCAGCCGAGAATTGGGGGCTCAAAACATTCAGTACTTC. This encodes CASSRELGAQNIQYF.

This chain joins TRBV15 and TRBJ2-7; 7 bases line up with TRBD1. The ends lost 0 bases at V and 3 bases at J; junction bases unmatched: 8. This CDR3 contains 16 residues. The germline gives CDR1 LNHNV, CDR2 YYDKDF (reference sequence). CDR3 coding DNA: TGTGCCACCAGCAGAGATATCCCGACAGGGAACTACGAGCAGTACTTC. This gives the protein CATSRDIPTGNYEQYF.

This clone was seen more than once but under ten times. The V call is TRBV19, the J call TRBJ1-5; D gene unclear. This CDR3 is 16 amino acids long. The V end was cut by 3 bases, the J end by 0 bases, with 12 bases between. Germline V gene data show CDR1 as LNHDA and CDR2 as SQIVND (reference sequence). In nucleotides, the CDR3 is TGTGCCAGTAGTATGGGGAGTCGATATAGCAATCAGCCCCAGCATTTT. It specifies CASSMGSRYSNQPQHF.

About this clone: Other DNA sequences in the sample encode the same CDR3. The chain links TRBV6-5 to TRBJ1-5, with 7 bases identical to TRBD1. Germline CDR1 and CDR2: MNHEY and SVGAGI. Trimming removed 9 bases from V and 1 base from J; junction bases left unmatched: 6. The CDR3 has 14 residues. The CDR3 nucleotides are TGTGCCAGTAGGACAGGTGGGAGCAATCAGCCCCAGCATTTT. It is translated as CASRTGGSNQPQHF.

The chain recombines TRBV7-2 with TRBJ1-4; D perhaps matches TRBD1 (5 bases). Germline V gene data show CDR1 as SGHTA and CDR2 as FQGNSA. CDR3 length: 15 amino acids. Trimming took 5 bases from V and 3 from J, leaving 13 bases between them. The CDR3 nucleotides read TGTGCCAGCAGCGTCCAGGGTGGCCCTAATGAAAAACTGTTTTTT. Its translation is CASSVQGGPNEKLFF.

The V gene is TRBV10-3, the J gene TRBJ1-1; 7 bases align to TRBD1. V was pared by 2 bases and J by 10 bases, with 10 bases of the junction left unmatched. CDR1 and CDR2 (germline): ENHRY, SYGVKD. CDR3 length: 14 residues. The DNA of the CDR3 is TGTGCCATCAGTGAGGCTTTAGACAGGGTTGGAGCTTTCTTT. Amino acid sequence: CAISEALDRVGAFF.

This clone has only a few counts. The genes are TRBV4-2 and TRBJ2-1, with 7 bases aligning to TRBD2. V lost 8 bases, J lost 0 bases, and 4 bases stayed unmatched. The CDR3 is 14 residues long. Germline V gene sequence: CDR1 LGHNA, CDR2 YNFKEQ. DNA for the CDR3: TGTGCCAGCTCCCGGGGGGACTCCTACAATGAGCAGTTCTTC. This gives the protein CASSRGDSYNEQFF.

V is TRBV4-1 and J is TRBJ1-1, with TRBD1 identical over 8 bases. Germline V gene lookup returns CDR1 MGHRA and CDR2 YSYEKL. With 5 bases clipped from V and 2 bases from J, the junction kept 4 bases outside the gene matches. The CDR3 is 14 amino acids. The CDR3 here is CASSYDRGNTEAFF. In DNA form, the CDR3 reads TGCGCCAGCAGCTACGACAGGGGTAACACTGAAGCTTTCTTT.

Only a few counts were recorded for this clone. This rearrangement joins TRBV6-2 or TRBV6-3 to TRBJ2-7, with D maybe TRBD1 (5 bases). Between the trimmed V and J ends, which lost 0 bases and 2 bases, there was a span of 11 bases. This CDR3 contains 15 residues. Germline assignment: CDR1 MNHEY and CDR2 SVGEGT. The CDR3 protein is CASSYSKSGPYEQYF. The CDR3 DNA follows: TGTGCCAGCAGTTACTCGAAATCAGGGCCCTACGAGCAGTACTTC.

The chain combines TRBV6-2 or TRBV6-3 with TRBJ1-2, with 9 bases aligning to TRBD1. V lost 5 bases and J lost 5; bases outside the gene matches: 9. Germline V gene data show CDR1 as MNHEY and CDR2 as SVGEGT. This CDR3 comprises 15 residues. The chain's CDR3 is CASSIRTGTGYGYTF. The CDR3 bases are TGTGCCAGCAGTATAAGGACCGGGACAGGGTATGGCTACACCTTC.

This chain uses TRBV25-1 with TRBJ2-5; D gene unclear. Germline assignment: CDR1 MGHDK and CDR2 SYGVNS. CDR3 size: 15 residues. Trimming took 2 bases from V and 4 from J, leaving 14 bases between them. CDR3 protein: CASSERLASGETQYF. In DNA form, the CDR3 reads TGTGCCAGCAGTGAACGACTCGCCTCCGGAGAGACCCAGTACTTC.

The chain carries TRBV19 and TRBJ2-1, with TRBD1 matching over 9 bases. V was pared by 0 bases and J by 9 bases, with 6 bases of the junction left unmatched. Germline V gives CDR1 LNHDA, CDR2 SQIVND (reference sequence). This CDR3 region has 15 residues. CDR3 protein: CASSIDLDRGAEQFF. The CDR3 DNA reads TGTGCCAGTAGTATAGATCTGGACAGGGGTGCTGAGCAGTTCTTC.

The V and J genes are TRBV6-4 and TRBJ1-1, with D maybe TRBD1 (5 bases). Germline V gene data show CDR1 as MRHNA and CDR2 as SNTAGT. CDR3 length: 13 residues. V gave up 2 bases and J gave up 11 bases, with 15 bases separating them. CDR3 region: CASSDGTGRAAFF. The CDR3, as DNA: TGTGCCAGCAGTGACGGAACAGGAAGAGCGGCTTTCTTT.